This passage covers 12 T cell receptor beta chains from one sample sequenced in a study of blood T cells in healthy people across ages. A second PCR, run for about 6 to 11 cycles, used a sample-barcoded 5' primer plus a J-beta primer mix. A single record per CDR3 protein comes from TCRdb applying MiXCR to the 5' RACE reads. The profile covers 1.2 million to 1.5 million distinct CDR3 sequences, with approximately 38% appearing a single time and roughly 7.9% taken by the ten largest. The sample taken for sequencing was blood. The receptors come from a woman younger than 35 in good health.

The genes are TRBV5-5 and TRBJ1-2; D gene unclear. CDR1 and CDR2 (germline): SGHKS, YYEKEE (reference sequence). V was pared by 2 bases and J by 4 bases, with 9 bases between. This CDR3 is 13 amino acids long. Here the CDR3 reads CASSLDAIYGYTF. In DNA, the CDR3 is TGTGCCAGCAGCTTAGATGCCATCTATGGCTACACCTTC. The whole variable domain, remainder taken from reference TRBV5-5 and TRBJ1-2, is DAGVTQSPTHLIKTRGQQVTLRCSPISGHKSVSWYQQVLGQGPQFIFQYYEKEERGRGNFPDRFSARQFPNYSSELNVNALLLGDSALYLCASSLDAIYGYTFGSGTRLTVV.

This clonotype was counted between two and nine times. The chain has TRBV27 and TRBJ1-5, with no clear D. CDR1 is MNHEY and CDR2 is SMNVEV in the germline V gene (reference sequence). The V gene lost 6 bases and the J gene lost 0 bases, with 6 bases spanning the gap. This CDR3 has 13 residues. As DNA, the CDR3 is TGTGCCAGCAGCTGGTATAGCAATCAGCCCCAGCATTTT. This translates into CASSWYSNQPQHF.

The chain couples TRBV2 to TRBJ2-2; tentative D call: TRBD1 (6 bases). Trimming removed 2 bases from V and 3 bases from J, with 10 bases in between. The CDR3 runs to 15 residues. The V gene's germline CDR1 is SNHLY and CDR2 FYNNEI. The CDR3 DNA follows: TGTGCCAGCAGTGAATTGAACAGGGACACCGGGGAGCTGTTTTTT. Amino acid sequence: CASSELNRDTGELFF. Full variable domain (rest looked up from reference TRBV2 and TRBJ2-2): EPEVTQTPSHQVTQMGQEVILRCVPISNHLYFYWYRQILGQKVEFLVSFYNNEISEKSEIFDDQFSVERPDGSNFTLKIRSTKLEDSAMYFCASSELNRDTGELFFGEGSRLTVL.

The chain links TRBV29-1 to TRBJ2-1, with 11 bases lining up with TRBD2. V shed 2 bases and J 3 bases; nucleotides not matched to a gene: 6. The CDR3 has 16 amino acids. Germline values: CDR1 SQVTM, CDR2 ANQGSEA. CDR3 loop: CSVESTSGTHYNEQFF. Written as DNA, the CDR3 is TGCAGCGTTGAATCGACTAGCGGGACCCACTACAATGAGCAGTTCTTC.

The rearrangement links TRBV2 to TRBJ1-5; TRBD1 aligns across 7 bases. The CDR3 runs 16 residues. CDR1 and CDR2 from the germline V gene are SNHLY and FYNNEI. The V and J ends lost 6 bases and 3 bases, in that order; junction bases with no gene match: 11. In DNA, the CDR3 is TGTGCCAGCAGGGACCGGGACAGATCCTTCAATCAGCCCCAGCATTTT. This translates into CASRDRDRSFNQPQHF.

With regard to this clonotype: This clone may be a read error of a much larger clone one base away. The V and J genes are TRBV10-3 and TRBJ2-1; 8 bases align to TRBD2. There are 15 residues in the CDR3. CDR1 is ENHRY, CDR2 SYGVKD, per germline. V was clipped by 4 bases and J by 5 bases; unmatched bases: 7. CDR3 sequence (DNA): TGTGCCATCAGTGGGAGGATTAGCGGGAACAATGAGCAGTTCTTC. This codes for CAISGRISGNNEQFF.

This clonotype was observed a few times. This chain joins TRBV7-2 and TRBJ2-1, with TRBD1 identical over 9 bases. The germline V gene has CDR1 SGHTA and CDR2 FQGNSA. This CDR3 has 14 residues. V lost 2 bases, J lost 10 bases, and 6 bases stayed unmatched. The CDR3, as DNA: TGTGCCAGCAGCTTACCGGGACAGGGTTACGAGCAGTTCTTC. Protein: CASSLPGQGYEQFF. Looking up the rest from reference TRBV7-2 and TRBJ2-1 gives the full variable domain: GAGVSQSPSNKVTEKGKDVELRCDPISGHTALYWYRQSLGQGLEFLIYFQGNSAPDKSGLPSDRFSAERTGGSVSTLTIQRTQQEDSAVYLCASSLPGQGYEQFFGPGTRLTVL.

The chain recombines TRBV11-2 with TRBJ2-6; the match to TRBD1 covers 11 bases. The V gene end was trimmed by 5 bases and the J gene end by 2 bases; junction bases not matched to a gene: 11. The CDR3 sequence is 19 residues long. The V gene's germline CDR1 is SGHAT and CDR2 FQNNGV. The DNA of the CDR3 is TGTGCCAGCAGCGGATACTTGGGACAGGGGGACACTGGGGCCAACGTCCTGACTTTC. Translated, it gives CASSGYLGQGDTGANVLTF.

This clonotype was counted a few times. The genes are TRBV20-1 and TRBJ2-3; TRBD1 or TRBD2 may be the D gene (6 bases each). The V end lost 3 bases, the J end lost 3 bases, and 13 bases lay between the germline ends. This CDR3 spans 14 amino acids. Germline V gives CDR1 DFQATT, CDR2 SNEGSKA (reference sequence). The CDR3 sequence: CSARLGGRTDTQYF. The CDR3 nucleotides are TGCAGTGCTAGGTTAGGGGGGAGAACAGATACGCAGTATTTT.

The rearrangement links TRBV6-2 or TRBV6-3 to TRBJ1-1, with D maybe TRBD1 (5 bases). V lost 6 bases and J lost 1, with 9 bases in between. The CDR3 covers 13 residues. The germline V gene has CDR1 MNHEY and CDR2 SVGEGT. CDR3 loop: CASSDTGNTEAFF. CDR3 DNA sequence: TGTGCCAGCAGCGATACAGGGAACACTGAAGCTTTCTTT.

This clonotype was counted a few times. The CDR3 DNA reads as TGCAGCCTACCGTGGGACTCCCTTTCCTACGAGCAGTACTTC. Translation gives CSLPWDSLSYEQYF. V and J are TRBV29-1 and TRBJ2-7, with D perhaps matching TRBD2 (6 bases). Germline CDR1 reads SQVTM; CDR2 reads ANQGSEA. The CDR3 spans 14 residues. V lost 8 bases, J lost 1 base, and 18 bases lay in between.

This sequence joins TRBV18 and TRBJ2-1; unclear D gene. CDR3 size: 15 residues. Germline V gene sequence: CDR1 KGHSH, CDR2 LQKENI. V lost 4 bases, J lost 7 bases, and 17 bases lay in between. In DNA, the CDR3 is TGTGCCAGCTCACTGTTGAAGGGTCCAGTAAATGAGCAGTTCTTC. This codes for CASSLLKGPVNEQFF.